This T cell receptor (beta chain) was recovered during a study of T cells in Graves' hyperthyroidism and ophthalmopathy. Whole-study results and caveats: Researchers report that a 13 V-J model separated ophthalmopathy from stable hyperthyroidism. Most thyroid clonotypes expanded above 0.001 were also detected in blood.

The table lists this clonotype with many counts. Antigen specificity is unknown. Amplified regions were TCR beta CDR3 sequences from RNA transcripts. The TCR CDR3 was amplified in a first-round RT-PCR using the HTBI primer set. MiXCR was run by TCRdb on the multiplex PCR reads, yielding one entry per CDR3 protein. The table shows hundreds of thousands of distinct CDR3 sequences, with about 15% occurring only once. The CDR3 loop spans 16 amino acids. Germline assignment: CDR1 MDHEN and CDR2 SYDVKM. Unmatched junction bases numbered 12, after V lost 4 bases and J lost 3 bases. The PBMCs were sourced from fresh peripheral blood (about 10 ml).

The V call is TRBV28, the J call TRBJ2-7, with 7 bases identical to TRBD1. Sequencing used blood. This receptor was taken from a woman in her forties or fifties with Graves' ophthalmopathy. The CDR3 region is CASSSSTWTGSYEQYF. The CDR3, as DNA: TGTGCCAGCAGTTCCTCTACCTGGACAGGCAGCTACGAGCAGTACTTC.